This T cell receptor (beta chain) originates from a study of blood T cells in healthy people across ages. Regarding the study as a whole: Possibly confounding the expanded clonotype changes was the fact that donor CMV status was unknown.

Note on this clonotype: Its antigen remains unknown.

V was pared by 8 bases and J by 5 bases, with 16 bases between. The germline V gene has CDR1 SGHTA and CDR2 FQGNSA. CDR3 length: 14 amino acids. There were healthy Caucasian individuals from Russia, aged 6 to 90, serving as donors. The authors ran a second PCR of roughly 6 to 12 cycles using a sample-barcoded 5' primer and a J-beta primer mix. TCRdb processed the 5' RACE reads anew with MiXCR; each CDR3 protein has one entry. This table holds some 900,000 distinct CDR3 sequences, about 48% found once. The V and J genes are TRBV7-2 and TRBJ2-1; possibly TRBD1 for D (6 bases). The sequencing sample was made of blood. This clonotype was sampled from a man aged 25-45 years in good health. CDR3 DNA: TGTGCCAGCGGGCGGAGGACAGCTAACAATGAGCAGTTCTTC. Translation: CASGRRTANNEQFF.